A single sample gave rise to the 27 T cell receptor beta chains below, sequenced in a study of blood T cell repertoires in COVID-19. Measured with immunoSEQ multiplex PCR; TCRdb has only the in-frame clones, and not every one. The sample includes roughly 92,000 clones, 86% of them seen just once. Sequencing input: peripheral blood. These receptors all stem from a man aged 45 to 65 with acute or convalescent COVID-19.

This rearrangement joins TRBV5-5 to TRBJ1-2, with D hard to call. Trimming left V 4 bases short and J 3 bases short, with 16 bases between. Germline V gene sequence: CDR1 SGHKS, CDR2 YYEKEE (reference sequence). The CDR3 loop spans 15 amino acids. CDR3 DNA sequence: TGTGCCAGCAGCAAGCAGACTGTCCCTGACTATGGCTACACCTTC. Translating gives CASSKQTVPDYGYTF.

The CDR3 spells CASSQVGGEETQYF. The CDR3 nucleotides read TGCGCCAGCAGCCAAGTAGGCGGGGAAGAGACCCAGTACTTC. This chain joins TRBV4-1 and TRBJ2-5; D may be TRBD2 (6 bases). The V and J ends lost 1 base and 3 bases respectively, with 9 bases between them. Per germline, CDR1 MGHRA and CDR2 YSYEKL. This CDR3 is built from 14 residues.

This clone was picked up a small number of times. The chain carries TRBV5-4 and TRBJ1-6; weak D call: TRBD1 (5 bases). V lost 0 bases, J lost 10 bases, and 11 bases lay in between. The CDR3 loop spans 14 amino acids. Germline values: CDR1 SGHNT, CDR2 YYREEE (reference sequence). The CDR3: CASSLEGQGSPLHF. In nucleotides, the CDR3 is TGTGCCAGCAGCTTGGAGGGTCAGGGATCACCCCTCCACTTT.

The CDR3 nucleotides read TGTGCCACCAGTGACTCCGGACAGGGCCGGGAGCTGTTTTTT. This sequence encodes CATSDSGQGRELFF. The rearrangement uses TRBV24-1 and TRBJ2-2; 8 nucleotides match TRBD1. The length of the CDR3 is 14 residues. The V gene's germline CDR1 is KGHDR and CDR2 SFDVKD. V was pared by 4 bases and J by 9 bases, with 6 bases of the junction left unmatched.

V gene TRBV5-1 combines with J gene TRBJ2-5; 7 nucleotides line up with TRBD1. In germline, CDR1 is SGHRS, CDR2 YFSETQ. The CDR3 is made up of 15 amino acids. V lost 0 bases, J lost 5 bases, and 7 bases stayed unmatched. CDR3 nucleotide sequence: TGCGCCAGCAGCTTGGTGACAGGGTTAGCGGAGACCCAGTACTTC. Translating it yields CASSLVTGLAETQYF.

The CDR3 DNA is TGTGCCAGCACGGGAGGGCCGGGGGAGACCCAGTACTTC. It translates to CASTGGPGETQYF. The rearrangement uses TRBV28 and TRBJ2-5, with TRBD2 matching 8 bases. Germline V gives CDR1 MDHEN, CDR2 SYDVKM. The CDR3 is 13 amino acids. V dropped 7 bases and J dropped 5; count of bases not matched to a gene: 6.

The chain combines TRBV12-5 with TRBJ2-5; 8 bases agree with TRBD1. The CDR3 runs to 15 residues. CDR1 is LGHNT and CDR2 is FRNRAP in the germline V gene. Unmatched junction bases numbered 6, after V lost 1 base and J lost 5 bases. CDR3 residues: CASGLGTGLLETQYF. The CDR3 bases are TGTGCTAGTGGTTTGGGGACAGGGCTTCTCGAGACCCAGTACTTC.

J is TRBJ2-7 and V is TRBV18; 7 bases fit TRBD1. After removal of 0 bases from V and 6 bases from J, the junction contained 8 bases not matched to a gene. Germline values: CDR1 KGHSH, CDR2 LQKENI. CDR3 length: 15 residues. The CDR3 DNA sequence: TGTGCCAGCTCACCACCGACTCTAGGGGGCCTCGAGCAGTACTTC. Its protein is CASSPPTLGGLEQYF.

In its sample, this clone was seen a few times. This chain connects TRBV5-1 to TRBJ2-2; 7 bases match TRBD1. The CDR3 is 16 residues long. CDR1 and CDR2 (germline): SGHRS, YFSETQ. The V gene end was trimmed by 4 bases and the J gene end by 4 bases; junction bases not matched to a gene: 10. The CDR3 DNA reads as TGCGCCAGCAGCGCACGGACAGGACAGACCACCGGGGAGCTGTTTTTT. This sequence encodes CASSARTGQTTGELFF.

The rearrangement joins TRBV6-5 to TRBJ1-2; TRBD1 is a possible D gene (6 bases). This CDR3 spans 13 amino acids. Trimming left V 4 bases short and J 4 bases short, with 10 bases between. Germline V CDR1 and CDR2: MNHEY, SVGAGI. CDR3 nucleotides: TGTGCCAGCAGTTCGGACAGTACCTATGGCTACACCTTC. It encodes CASSSDSTYGYTF.

This chain links TRBV10-3 with TRBJ2-1, with 7 bases matching TRBD2. V was clipped by 6 bases and J by 3 bases; unmatched bases: 8. The CDR3 consists of 15 residues. CDR1 and CDR2 (germline): ENHRY, SYGVKD. The CDR3 nucleotides read TGTGCCATCAGCCTAGCGGACCAAATCTACAATGAGCAGTTCTTC. This gives the protein CAISLADQIYNEQFF.

This clone was recorded only once. The chain uses TRBV18 and TRBJ2-6, with D perhaps matching TRBD2 (5 bases). V lost 3 bases to trimming and J lost 0 bases, with 12 bases between them. The CDR3 is made up of 17 amino acids. Germline V gene data show CDR1 as KGHSH and CDR2 as LQKENI. The CDR3 DNA sequence: TGTGCCAGCTCACCTGGATGGAGGCACTCTGGGGCCAACGTCCTGACTTTC. It specifies CASSPGWRHSGANVLTF.

This rearrangement joins TRBV19 to TRBJ2-1; 10 bases fit TRBD1. The CDR3 extends over 18 amino acids. The germline gives CDR1 LNHDA, CDR2 SQIVND (reference sequence). The V and J ends lost 3 bases and 6 bases, in that order; junction bases with no gene match: 14. CDR3 loop: CASSIRTGGDGGRNEQFF. The DNA of the CDR3 is TGTGCCAGTAGTATTAGGACAGGGGGGGACGGCGGGCGCAATGAGCAGTTCTTC.

This rearrangement joins TRBV6-5 to TRBJ1-5; maybe TRBD1 (6 bases). The V end lost 6 bases, the J end lost 3 bases, and 12 bases lay between the germline ends. This CDR3 is 14 amino acids long. Germline CDR1 reads MNHEY; CDR2 reads SVGAGI. The CDR3 coding sequence is TGTGCCAGCAGGGTAACAGGGTACAATCAGCCCCAGCATTTT. This codes for CASRVTGYNQPQHF.

The chain employs TRBV21-1 and TRBJ1-4; TRBD1, the table's D call, was not compared with the DNA. TRBV21-1 represents a pseudogene. The CDR3 extends over 16 amino acids. The CDR3 is CASSLGQGKSNEKLFF. The CDR3 DNA reads TGTGCCAGCAGCCTGGGACAGGGGAAGTCTAATGAAAAACTGTTTTTT.

The chain uses TRBV10-1 and TRBJ1-2; 9 positions match TRBD1. With V trimmed by 6 bases and J by 1 base, 6 bases remained unmatched. CDR1 WNHNN and CDR2 SYGVQD come from the germline V gene (reference sequence). The CDR3 runs 15 residues. The CDR3 loop is CASSAGTGNNYGYTF. For the CDR3, the DNA is TGCGCCAGCAGCGCCGGGACAGGGAATAACTATGGCTACACCTTC.

This chain links TRBV6-5 with TRBJ2-7; TRBD1 might be the D (7 bases). V was clipped by 2 bases and J by 3 bases, with 14 bases between them. CDR3 length: 15 amino acids. Per germline, CDR1 MNHEY and CDR2 SVGAGI. CDR3 sequence: CASSYGGTVGYEQYF. CDR3 nucleotides: TGTGCCAGCAGTTACGGGGGGACAGTAGGCTACGAGCAGTACTTC.

The chain joins TRBV2 to TRBJ1-1; 8 bases are a match to TRBD1. Unmatched junction bases numbered 3, after V lost 8 bases and J lost 1 base. The CDR3 contains 13 residues. Germline assignment: CDR1 SNHLY and CDR2 FYNNEI. The CDR3 DNA is TGTGCCAGCCAAGGGACAGGGAACACTGAAGCTTTCTTT. Encoded protein: CASQGTGNTEAFF.

V gene TRBV11-3 combines with J gene TRBJ1-5; possibly TRBD1 for D (6 bases). The CDR3 is made up of 15 amino acids. The V gene lost 5 bases and the J gene lost 3 bases, with 14 bases spanning the gap. CDR1 and CDR2 (germline): SGHNT, YENEEA. This CDR3 reads CASSDHRDTNQPQHF. The CDR3 DNA sequence: TGTGCCAGCAGCGATCATAGGGACACCAATCAGCCCCAGCATTTT. Full variable domain (rest looked up from reference TRBV11-3 and TRBJ1-5): EAGVVQSPRYKIIEKKQPVAFWCNPISGHNTLYWYLQNLGQGPELLIRYENEEAVDDSQLPKDRFSAERLKGVDSTLKIQPAELGDSAVYLCASSDHRDTNQPQHFGDGTRLSIL.

V is TRBV6-5 and J is TRBJ2-7, with D maybe TRBD1 (6 bases). The V gene's germline CDR1 is MNHEY and CDR2 SVGAGI. With 0 bases removed from V and 3 bases from J, the gap between germline ends came to 12 bases. The length of the CDR3 is 15 residues. CDR3 sequence (DNA): TGTGCCAGCAGTTACTCGAGGGGGAGAAACTACGAGCAGTACTTC. Protein: CASSYSRGRNYEQYF.

The chain couples TRBV3-1 (or the pseudogene TRBV3-2) to TRBJ1-2, with 10 nucleotides matching TRBD1. Per germline, CDR1 LGHDT and CDR2 YNNKEL (reference sequence). The CDR3 length is 16 residues. Losses at the gene ends were 1 base for V and 6 bases for J; bases not matched to a gene: 8. CDR3 sequence reads: CASSQVRQGADNGYTF. CDR3 nucleotide sequence: TGTGCCAGCAGCCAAGTTCGACAGGGGGCGGATAATGGCTACACCTTC.

The genes are TRBV19 and TRBJ2-7, with D possibly TRBD2 on 6 matching bases. Germline V CDR1 and CDR2: LNHDA, SQIVND (reference sequence). Trimming removed 7 bases at V and 6 bases at J, with 16 bases between. CDR3 length: 13 residues. In DNA form, the CDR3 reads TGTGCCAGTACCGCCCAGGGAGGACCCGAGCAGTACTTC. This codes for CASTAQGGPEQYF.

This chain uses TRBV12-3 or TRBV12-4 with TRBJ1-1; tentative D call: TRBD1 (5 bases). The CDR3 has 13 amino acids. The V and J ends lost 3 bases and 5 bases respectively, with 10 bases between them. This chain's CDR3 is CASSLGGGTEAFF. CDR3 DNA: TGTGCCAGCAGTTTGGGGGGAGGGACTGAAGCTTTCTTT.

V usage is TRBV19 and J usage is TRBJ1-2; D unclear. CDR1 is LNHDA and CDR2 is SQIVND in the germline V gene (reference sequence). Trimming stripped 6 bases from V and 8 bases from J, with 16 bases between. CDR3 length: 13 residues. As DNA, the CDR3 is TGTGCCAGTAGCTACGCGGGTCCGCGAGGCTACACCTTC. This encodes CASSYAGPRGYTF.

V gene TRBV7-8 combines with J gene TRBJ1-5; D gene uncertain. The V end was cut by 1 base, the J end by 6 bases, with 13 bases between. The germline V gene encodes CDR1 SGHVS and CDR2 FQNEAQ. The CDR3 length is 15 residues. This CDR3 reads CASSLVGGRAQPQHF. CDR3 DNA: TGTGCCAGCAGCTTAGTAGGCGGGCGAGCTCAGCCCCAGCATTTT.

The rearrangement uses TRBV6-5 and TRBJ1-2, with 9 positions matching TRBD1. The junction had 7 bases not matched to a gene; V was cut back by 6 bases and J by 5 bases. Germline CDR1 is MNHEY and CDR2 is SVGAGI. This CDR3 region has 14 residues. CDR3 region: CASRPGQGRYGYTF. The CDR3 DNA reads TGTGCCAGCAGGCCGGGACAGGGCCGATATGGCTACACCTTC.

The V gene is TRBV10-1, the J gene TRBJ2-5; 10 bases are a match to TRBD1. Germline CDR1 is WNHNN and CDR2 is SYGVQD (reference sequence). This CDR3 comprises 15 residues. The V and J ends lost 2 bases and 5 bases, in that order; junction bases with no gene match: 5. CDR3 bases: TGCGCCAGCAGTGAGAGGACAGGGGGAACGGAGACCCAGTACTTC. It translates to CASSERTGGTETQYF.